These T cell receptor beta chains were read from a single sample in a study of OX40 agonist ivuxolimab in advanced cancers. Clones were read by immunoSEQ multiplex PCR, and TCRdb kept only the in-frame ones, dropping some. The table includes 50,000 or so clones, about 89% detected once. The sequenced sample was CD4+ or CD8+ T cells sorted from blood, obtained in a trial of the OX40 agonist ivuxolimab. The receptors here all came from an adult with an advanced solid tumor such as melanoma, head and neck, liver or kidney cancer. Both conserved end residues are part of each CDR3. The order of the fields is D gene, V gene, J gene, clone size, CDR3 protein, CDR3 DNA. The D gene is left open where the match is weak. Some rows mark clone size as missing; the rest say once, few, many or name a class of expanded clone.

TRBD2,TRBV5-4,TRBJ2-5,NA,CASSLFGGMETQYF,TGTGCCAGCAGCTTGTTCGGGGGGATGGAGACCCAGTACTTC
NA,TRBV19,TRBJ1-5,once,CASSVGGQPQHF,TGTGCCAGTAGTGTAGGGGGTCAGCCCCAGCATTTT
TRBD1,TRBV19,TRBJ2-7,NA,CASSMTGSSYEQYF,TGTGCCAGTAGTATGACAGGGAGCTCCTACGAGCAGTACTTC
NA,TRBV19,TRBJ2-3,NA,CASIGQNTDTQYF,TGTGCCAGTATTGGGCAGAACACAGATACGCAGTATTTT
NA,TRBV11-2,TRBJ2-7,NA,CASSAHEQYF,TGTGCCAGCAGCGCCCACGAGCAGTACTTC
NA,TRBV4-1,TRBJ2-7,NA,CASSQAGAYEQYF,TGCGCCAGCAGCCAAGCAGGGGCCTACGAGCAGTACTTC
NA,TRBV5-8,TRBJ1-2,NA,CASSLPRTANYGYTF,TGTGCCAGCAGCTTGCCGAGGACAGCTAACTATGGCTACACCTTT
TRBD1,TRBV7-9,TRBJ1-5,NA,CASSRQGVGNQPQHF,TGTGCCAGCAGCCGACAGGGAGTTGGCAATCAGCCCCAGCATTTT
TRBD1,TRBV2,TRBJ2-1,NA,CASITGQGVNEQFF,TGTGCCAGCATAACGGGACAGGGAGTGAATGAGCAGTTCTTC
NA,TRBV6-5,TRBJ2-3,NA,CASSPVGTDTQYF,TGTGCCAGCAGTCCCGTGGGGACAGATACGCAGTATTTT
NA,TRBV9,TRBJ2-2,NA,CASSRSGELFF,TGTGCCAGCAGCAGGTCCGGGGAGCTGTTTTTT
NA,TRBV13,TRBJ2-3,NA,CATAVARGTSTDTQYF,TGTGCCACCGCCGTCGCCAGGGGTACTAGCACAGATACGCAGTATTTT
NA,TRBV4-1,TRBJ2-7,NA,CASSQDLGRSSYEQYF,TGCGCCAGCAGCCAAGATCTGGGTAGGAGCTCCTACGAGCAGTACTTC
NA,TRBV30,TRBJ2-3,NA,CAWGELVATQYF,TGTGCCTGGGGGGAACTAGTGGCTACGCAGTATTTT
NA,TRBV7-9,TRBJ1-1,NA,CASSLRAAEAFF,TGTGCCAGCAGCTTAAGGGCTGCGGAAGCTTTCTTT
NA,TRBV6-1,TRBJ1-2,NA,CASSGYGYTF,TGTGCCAGCAGTGGGTATGGCTACACCTTC
NA,TRBV6-5,TRBJ1-2,NA,CASSYSVGQGYTF,TGTGCCAGCAGTTACTCAGTCGGACAGGGCTACACCTTC
TRBD1,TRBV15,TRBJ1-6,NA,CATRGTDNSPLHF,TGTGCCACCAGAGGGACAGATAATTCACCCCTCCACTTT
NA,TRBV27,TRBJ2-2,NA,CASSYSGYTGELFF,TGTGCCAGCAGCTATAGCGGATACACCGGGGAGCTGTTTTTT
NA,TRBV7-9,TRBJ1-2,few,CASTLGGVHGYTF,TGTGCCAGCACCCTTGGAGGGGTTCATGGCTACACCTTC
NA,TRBV21-1,TRBJ2-5,few,CASSNADRAHQETQYF,TGTGCCAGCAGCAATGCGGACAGGGCCCACCAAGAGACCCAGTACTTC
TRBD2,TRBV2,TRBJ2-1,NA,CASSPSGTSGRGSSYNEQFF,TGTGCCAGCAGTCCCTCCGGGACTAGCGGGAGGGGAAGCTCCTACAATGAGCAGTTCTTC
TRBD2,TRBV27,TRBJ2-5,NA,CASSLMGGETQYF,TGTGCCAGCAGTTTAATGGGGGGGGAGACCCAGTACTTC
NA,TRBV5-6,TRBJ1-6,NA,CASSLEPQPENSPLHF,TGTGCCAGCAGCTTAGAGCCACAGCCGGAAAATTCACCCCTCCACTTT
TRBD1,TRBV7-9,TRBJ2-6,NA,CASSPRDRANSGANVLTF,TGTGCCAGCAGCCCCCGGGACAGGGCAAACTCTGGGGCCAACGTCCTGACTTTC
TRBD1,TRBV15,TRBJ2-7,NA,CATSREGTGYEQYF,TGTGCCACCAGCAGAGAAGGGACAGGGTACGAGCAGTACTTC
TRBD2,TRBV7-3,TRBJ2-2,NA,CASSLGLAGGSNTGELFF,TGTGCCAGCAGCTTAGGGCTAGCGGGAGGGTCGAACACCGGGGAGCTGTTTTTT
NA,TRBV5-6,TRBJ2-5,NA,CASSSAKPYKGRETQYF,TGTGCCAGCAGCTCCGCCAAACCGTACAAGGGTCGAGAGACCCAGTACTTC
NA,TRBV6-1,TRBJ1-5,NA,CASSEFRMGVEPQHF,TGTGCCAGCAGTGAATTTCGGATGGGAGTAGAGCCCCAGCATTTT
NA,TRBV2,TRBJ1-5,NA,CASSDPSVNQPQHF,TGTGCCAGCAGTGACCCGAGTGTCAATCAGCCCCAGCATTTT
NA,TRBV4-2,TRBJ1-6,NA,CASSQGTPSSYNSPLHF,TGTGCCAGCAGCCAAGGGACTCCTAGCTCCTATAATTCACCCCTCCACTTT
TRBD1,TRBV5-5,TRBJ1-1,NA,CASSPTGGNTEAFF,TGTGCCAGCAGCCCGACAGGGGGTAACACTGAAGCTTTCTTT
NA,TRBV12-5,TRBJ2-3,NA,CASGLVVRGASTDTQYF,TGTGCTAGTGGTTTGGTCGTGCGAGGCGCCAGCACAGATACGCAGTATTTT
NA,TRBV4-1,TRBJ2-7,NA,CASSLVGVLSEQYF,TGCGCCAGCAGCCTTGTCGGGGTTTTATCCGAGCAGTACTTC
NA,TRBV9,TRBJ1-3,NA,CASSVFGNTIYF,TGTGCCAGCAGCGTCTTCGGAAACACCATATATTTT